The subject of this entry is one T cell receptor beta chain. These data come from a study of long-term antiretroviral therapy in people with HIV. Trimming removed 3 bases from V and 3 bases from J, with 14 bases in between. The germline CDR1 and CDR2 sequences are MGHDK and SYGVNS. The CDR3 extends over 15 amino acids. The run of the v3.0 immunoSEQ assay was at survey level. This table comes from immunoSEQ multiplex PCR, and its TCRdb copy is limited to in-frame clones, with some not included. The data contain around 36,000 clones, about 70% of them singletons. This sequence was found in a man in his forties or fifties with HIV. This chain connects TRBV25-1 to TRBJ1-2; TRBD1 might be the D (6 bases). Sequencing used unsorted PBMCs, obtained 3 years after starting antiretroviral therapy. The DNA of the CDR3 is TGTGCCAGCAGTGACCCCGGCAGGGGAGACTATGGCTACACCTTC. Translation: CASSDPGRGDYGYTF.